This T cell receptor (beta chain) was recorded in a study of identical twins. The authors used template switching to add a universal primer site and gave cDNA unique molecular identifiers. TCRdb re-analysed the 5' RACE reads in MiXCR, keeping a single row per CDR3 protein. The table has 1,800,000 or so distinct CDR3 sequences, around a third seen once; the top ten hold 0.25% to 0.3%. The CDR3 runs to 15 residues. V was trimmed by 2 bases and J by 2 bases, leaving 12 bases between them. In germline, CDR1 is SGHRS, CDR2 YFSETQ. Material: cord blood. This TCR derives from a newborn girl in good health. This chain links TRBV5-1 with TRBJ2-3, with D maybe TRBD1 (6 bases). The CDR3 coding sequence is TGCGCCAGCAGCTTACAGGGTGCACACACAGATACGCAGTATTTT. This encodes CASSLQGAHTDTQYF.